This T cell receptor beta chain was found in a study of blood T cell repertoires in COVID-19. Study in general: Sources were T cells, B-cell-depleted T cells, or PBMCs; the material itself was cDNA or gDNA.

In terms of age and location, participants ranged from about 18 to 90 years and lived in about two dozen US areas. J gave up 5 bases and V 6 bases, and 6 bases lay outside the gene matches. This CDR3 comprises 13 residues. CDR1 and CDR2 from the germline V gene are PRHDT and FYEKMQ (reference sequence). Original processing notes: Amplified reference gene primers provided the basis for estimating nucleated cell counts. Sequenced by immunoSEQ multiplex PCR; TCRdb stores in-frame clones only, minus some. That table furnishes V, J and clone size, whereas the DNA furnished D and trimming. The sample yields 200,000 or so clones, more than 80% seen once.

This rearrangement joins TRBV13 to TRBJ1-1; 7 positions match TRBD1. Specimen: PBMCs or T cells enriched from blood (not recorded which). This clonotype was obtained from a man between 60 and 70 years old who had recovered from COVID-19. The CDR3 DNA sequence: TGTGCCAGCAGAAGGGGGCGACAGACTGAAGCTTTCTTT. Protein sequence: CASRRGRQTEAFF.